These 7 T cell receptor beta chains share one sample of origin, sequenced in a study of control samples from healthy donors and cancer patients. Sequencing used immunoSEQ multiplex PCR; TCRdb keeps in-frame clones, though not all of them. The table has roughly 200,000 clones, roughly nine tenths seen once. The sample was blood. These receptors originate from a man between 25 and 39 years old in good health.

The V gene is TRBV27, the J gene TRBJ2-6; unclear D gene. CDR1 is MNHEY, CDR2 SMNVEV, per germline (reference sequence). With 3 bases removed from V and 1 base from J, the gap between germline ends came to 10 bases. This CDR3 comprises 16 residues. The CDR3 reads CASSFLINSGANVLTF. The CDR3 nucleotides read TGTGCCAGCAGTTTTCTCATAAATTCTGGGGCCAACGTCCTGACTTTC.

The CDR3 DNA reads TGCGCCAGCAGTGGAACAGGGGTCGAGCAGTACTTC. Amino acids: CASSGTGVEQYF. The chain is built from TRBV10-1 and TRBJ2-7; 7 bases line up with TRBD1. The CDR3 is 12 amino acids. The ends lost 4 bases at V and 6 bases at J; junction bases unmatched: 3. From germline, CDR1 is WNHNN and CDR2 SYGVQD (reference sequence).

V gene TRBV18 combines with J gene TRBJ2-7; D remains unclear. With 0 bases removed from V and 6 bases from J, the gap between germline ends came to 12 bases. The CDR3 runs 14 residues. In germline, CDR1 is KGHSH, CDR2 LQKENI. The CDR3 loop is CASSPPSGVGEQYF. The CDR3 nucleotides are TGTGCCAGCTCACCACCAAGTGGGGTGGGCGAGCAGTACTTC.

The genes are TRBV5-1 and TRBJ1-2; D remains ambiguous. Germline V gene lookup returns CDR1 SGHRS and CDR2 YFSETQ. This CDR3 spans 12 amino acids. Trimming took off 3 bases at V and 5 bases at J, with 8 bases between the two ends. CDR3 coding DNA: TGCGCCAGCAGCTCCGAGAGGTATGGCTACACCTTC. Protein sequence: CASSSERYGYTF.

The rearrangement joins TRBV4-1 to TRBJ2-7; TRBD2 matches 13 bases. Trimming at V came to 1 base and at J to 0 bases, leaving 0 bases not matched to a gene. Per the germline V gene, CDR1 is MGHRA and CDR2 is YSYEKL. This CDR3 region has 16 residues. The CDR3, as DNA: TGCGCCAGCAGCCAAGGACTAGCGGGGGGCTCCTACGAGCAGTACTTC. It encodes CASSQGLAGGSYEQYF.

The rearrangement joins TRBV6-5 to TRBJ1-1; the D gene is possibly TRBD1 (6 bases). The ends were cut back, 6 bases at V and 9 bases at J, with 20 bases in the middle. Germline CDR1 reads MNHEY; CDR2 reads SVGAGI. The CDR3 runs to 14 residues. CDR3 DNA sequence: TGTGCCAGCAGAACTCTTGCGGACAGCACGAAAGCTTTCTTT. As protein: CASRTLADSTKAFF.

In this sample, this clone turned up once. The chain couples TRBV6-6 to TRBJ1-6; 7 bases are shared with TRBD1. The CDR3 sequence is 16 residues long. With 7 bases clipped from V and 7 bases from J, the junction kept 13 bases outside the gene matches. Germline lookup yields CDR1 MNHNY and CDR2 SVGAGI (reference sequence). In nucleotides, the CDR3 is TGTGCCAGCATTCCGACCTCAGGGGGTCGAAATTCACCCCTCCACTTT. Its translation: CASIPTSGGRNSPLHF.